One sample yielded the 32 T cell receptor beta chains listed below, sequenced in a study of T cells in localized non-small cell lung cancer. TCRdb's copy holds only in-frame clones and misses some; the assay was immunoSEQ multiplex PCR. The repertoire has roughly 1,600 clones, under 35% of them found once; the top ten carry 20%. The material sequenced was normal lung tissue next to the tumor, taken before any cancer treatment. The receptors here all came from an older male donor with stage I squamous cell lung carcinoma.

This clone was detected a few times. The chain joins TRBV14 to TRBJ1-4, with 7 bases lining up with TRBD1. The CDR3 consists of 17 residues. V was pared by 3 bases and J by 0 bases, with 7 bases of the junction left unmatched. The germline CDR1 and CDR2 sequences are SGHDN and FVKESK. The CDR3 bases are TGTGCCAGCAGCCACCGGACAGGCGCCTCAACTAATGAAAAACTGTTTTTT. Translated: CASSHRTGASTNEKLFF.

The chain has TRBV29-1 and TRBJ1-1; D is ambiguous. The CDR3 has 13 amino acids. Germline loops: CDR1 SQVTM, CDR2 ANQGSEA. V lost 8 bases to trimming and J lost 2 bases, with 15 bases between them. The CDR3 DNA reads as TGCAGCCCCAAAGGCACCTCCAACACTGAAGCTTTCTTT. This encodes CSPKGTSNTEAFF.

This clone was observed a handful of times. The chain joins TRBV10-2 to TRBJ2-7, with a possible D match to TRBD2 (6 bases). Germline V gene sequence: CDR1 WSHSY, CDR2 SAAADI. This CDR3 has 14 residues. V dropped 6 bases and J dropped 3 bases, with 15 bases sitting between them. CDR3 nucleotides: TGCGCCAGCAGGGACATCCGGGGGTTCTACGAGCAGTACTTC. Its translation is CASRDIRGFYEQYF.

The chain recombines TRBV11-3 with TRBJ1-2, with 8 bases aligning to TRBD1. Germline lookup yields CDR1 SGHNT and CDR2 YENEEA. The CDR3 length is 15 residues. J was trimmed by 2 bases and V by 4 bases; bases with no gene match: 6. This chain's CDR3 is CASSSYRGTNYGYTF. Here the CDR3 DNA reads TGTGCCAGCAGCTCCTACAGGGGGACAAACTATGGCTACACCTTC.

This clone is large in the sample. V usage is TRBV11-3 and J usage is TRBJ2-7; TRBD1 matches at 7 bases. The length of the CDR3 is 14 residues. Germline assignment: CDR1 SGHNT and CDR2 YENEEA. The V gene end was trimmed by 2 bases and the J gene end by 4 bases; junction bases not matched to a gene: 5. The CDR3 is CASSLRDSRYEQYF. CDR3 sequence (DNA): TGTGCCAGCAGCTTAAGGGACAGTCGATACGAGCAGTACTTC.

This clone was counted only a few times. This chain connects TRBV11-3 to TRBJ2-1; a weak D match, TRBD1 (5 bases). Trimming left V 3 bases short and J 3 bases short, with 15 bases between. This CDR3 is built from 16 residues. CDR1 is SGHNT and CDR2 is YENEEA in the germline V gene. CDR3 nucleotide sequence: TGTGCCAGCAGCTTGGGGCGAGTAGTAGGCTACAATGAGCAGTTCTTC. As protein: CASSLGRVVGYNEQFF.

Relative to its sample, this clone is medium-sized. CDR3 DNA: TGTGCCAGCAGTGTCGAGTTGGCCAATCAGCCCCAGCATTTT. This sequence encodes CASSVELANQPQHF. V and J are TRBV9 and TRBJ1-5, with D unclear. Germline CDR1 SGDLS, CDR2 YYNGEE. The V end lost 5 bases, the J end lost 3 bases, and 12 bases lay between the germline ends. The CDR3 runs 14 residues.

This clone was seen just once. The V call is TRBV29-1, the J call TRBJ2-1; the match to TRBD2 covers 8 bases. The germline CDR1 and CDR2 sequences are SQVTM and ANQGSEA. This CDR3 spans 13 amino acids. J gave up 7 bases and V 7 bases, and 9 bases lay outside the gene matches. The CDR3 spells CSAIPGLVNEQFF. CDR3 bases: TGCAGCGCCATACCGGGACTAGTTAATGAGCAGTTCTTC.

The gene calls are TRBV19 and TRBJ2-2; D gene ambiguous. CDR1 is LNHDA, CDR2 SQIVND, per germline (reference sequence). V was cut by 10 bases and J by 2 bases, with 11 bases left in between. The CDR3 sequence is 13 residues long. In nucleotides, the CDR3 is TGTGCCACGCGACACCCTAACACCGGGGAGCTGTTTTTT. Translating it yields CATRHPNTGELFF.

This clone was detected only a few times. This sequence joins TRBV4-1 and TRBJ2-7; 8 bases line up with TRBD2. V lost 0 bases and J lost 6; bases outside the gene matches: 7. The germline V gene encodes CDR1 MGHRA and CDR2 YSYEKL. This CDR3 is 15 amino acids long. Here the CDR3 reads CASSQDVTSVGEQYF. For the CDR3, the DNA is TGCGCCAGCAGCCAAGATGTGACTAGCGTCGGCGAGCAGTACTTC.

This clone has more than one count but fewer than ten. V and J are TRBV28 and TRBJ2-5; 7 positions agree with TRBD2. The CDR3 length is 12 residues. The germline V gene encodes CDR1 MDHEN and CDR2 SYDVKM. Trimming at V came to 6 bases and at J to 14 bases, leaving 12 bases not matched to a gene. CDR3 in amino acids: CASSRTSVGFYF. In DNA form, the CDR3 reads TGTGCCAGCAGCCGAACTAGCGTAGGATTCTACTTC.

Concerning this clone itself: The junction departs from the called germline gene at one end, perhaps through a read error. This sequence joins TRBV30 and TRBJ2-4, with D maybe TRBD1 (6 bases). The CDR3 extends over 16 amino acids. Germline V gene sequence: CDR1 GTSNPN, CDR2 SVGIG (reference sequence). CDR3 amino acids: CAWSEADSVAKNIQYF. The CDR3 coding sequence is TGTGCCTGGAGTGAGGCGGACAGTGTGGCCAAAAACATTCAGTATTTC.

The sample holds a few counts of this clone. V is TRBV19 and J is TRBJ2-5; no firm D call. The V gene's germline CDR1 is LNHDA and CDR2 SQIVND (reference sequence). The V end was cut by 1 base, the J end by 5 bases, with 8 bases between. The CDR3 extends over 13 amino acids. The CDR3 sequence: CASSIVLWETQYF. The CDR3 region has the DNA TGTGCCAGTAGTATAGTTTTATGGGAGACCCAGTACTTC.

For this clone: Sequence at one end of the junction differs from germline and may be a read error. The rearrangement joins TRBV19 to TRBJ1-1; D is ambiguous. Germline assignment: CDR1 LNHDA and CDR2 SQIVND (reference sequence). CDR3 length: 14 amino acids. CDR3 residues: CASSMMAENTEAFF. CDR3 nucleotides: TGTGCTAGTAGTATGATGGCTGAGAACACTGAAGCTTTCTTT.

In this sample, this clone turned up a few times. This chain connects TRBV6-8 to TRBJ1-2; TRBD1 agrees at 12 bases. The CDR3 has 15 amino acids. V lost 5 bases, J lost 8 bases, and 9 bases stayed unmatched. Germline V gives CDR1 MNHGY, CDR2 SAAAGT. Written as DNA, the CDR3 is TGTGCCAGCAGTGACCCGGGACAGGGGGCGGGAGGCTACACCTTC. This codes for CASSDPGQGAGGYTF.

Points on this clone: X shows a residue whose base was not read or is ambiguous. J is TRBJ1-1 and V is TRBV29-1, with no clear D. The germline gives CDR1 SQVTM, CDR2 ANQGSEA. The CDR3 totals 12 residues. Trimming removed 5 bases at V and 4 bases at J, with 11 bases between. The CDR3 sequence: CSVXQGGTEAFF. CDR3 nucleotide sequence: TGCAGCGTTRCCCAAGGTGGCACTGAAGCTTTCTTT.

The V call is TRBV29-1, the J call TRBJ2-5; tentative D call: TRBD1 (7 bases). CDR1 and CDR2 from the germline V gene are SQVTM and ANQGSEA. This CDR3 comprises 13 residues. Trimming pared 3 bases from V and 8 bases from J, leaving 16 bases between. CDR3 protein: CSVEEGSGGTQYF. The CDR3 DNA reads TGCAGCGTTGAGGAGGGGTCAGGGGGAACCCAGTACTTC.

The chain employs TRBV19 and TRBJ2-7; 7 bases fit TRBD1. Trimming cost V 3 bases and J 7 bases; bases outside gene matches: 12. The V gene's germline CDR1 is LNHDA and CDR2 SQIVND (reference sequence). This CDR3 spans 15 amino acids. In nucleotides, the CDR3 is TGTGCCAGTAGTATCTTGACAGGGAGTCCGCGGGAGCAGTACTTC. Translated: CASSILTGSPREQYF.

The rearrangement joins TRBV7-5 to TRBJ1-5. TRBV7-5 counts as a pseudogene. The length of the CDR3 is 16 residues. The CDR3: CASSLGWRTWGQPQHF. CDR3 bases: TGTGCCAGCAGCTTAGGATGGCGGACCTGGGGTCAGCCCCAGCATTTT.

The CDR3 nucleotides read TGTGCCAGCACCCCCTCCGGGAGCTTCTCCTACAATGAGCAGTTCTTC. Its protein product is CASTPSGSFSYNEQFF. The rearrangement links TRBV7-1 to TRBJ2-1; possibly TRBD2 for D (6 bases). TRBV7-1 is an open reading frame, and its role is uncertain. V lost 7 bases to trimming and J lost 0 bases, with 16 bases between them. This CDR3 is 16 amino acids long.

The chain employs TRBV5-1 and TRBJ2-3; D is tentatively TRBD1 or TRBD2 (5 bases each). The germline V gene has CDR1 SGHRS and CDR2 YFSETQ. V lost 3 bases, J lost 0 bases, and 8 bases lay in between. CDR3 length equals 14 residues. The CDR3 loop reads CASSWDQSTDTQYF. In DNA, the CDR3 is TGCGCCAGCAGCTGGGACCAAAGCACAGATACGCAGTATTTT. The full variable domain, in which reference TRBV5-1 and TRBJ2-3 provide the parts outside the CDR3, is KAGVTQTPRYLIKTRGQQVTLSCSPISGHRSVSWYQQTPGQGLQFLFEYFSETQRNKGNFPGRFSGRQFSNSRSEMNVSTLELGDSALYLCASSWDQSTDTQYFGPGTRLTVL.

This clone is labeled large. The genes are TRBV19 and TRBJ2-1; 9 bases are shared with TRBD2. Per germline, CDR1 LNHDA and CDR2 SQIVND (reference sequence). Losses at the gene ends were 6 bases for V and 2 bases for J; bases not matched to a gene: 2. The CDR3 spans 14 residues. DNA for the CDR3: TGTGCCAGTAGAAAGCGGGAGGCCTACAATGAGCAGTTCTTC. It codes for CASRKREAYNEQFF.

The chain combines TRBV29-1 with TRBJ2-3; TRBD1 matches at 8 bases. V dropped 6 bases and J dropped 0; count of bases not matched to a gene: 5. Germline assignment: CDR1 SQVTM and CDR2 ANQGSEA. CDR3 length equals 14 residues. The CDR3 sequence: CSVTGASSTDTQYF. The DNA for the CDR3 is TGCAGCGTGACAGGGGCCTCTAGCACAGATACGCAGTATTTT.

CDR3 protein: CASRTGSDQPQHF. The CDR3 DNA reads as TGTGCCAGCCGTACAGGTTCAGACCAGCCCCAGCATTTT. The chain uses TRBV6-8 and TRBJ1-5; tentative D call: TRBD1 (5 bases). Germline CDR1 reads MNHGY; CDR2 reads SAAAGT. The CDR3 contains 13 residues. Trimming removed 8 bases from V and 7 bases from J, with 15 bases in between.

This clone was counted only a few times. The V call is TRBV11-3, the J call TRBJ1-5, with D perhaps TRBD1 (6 bases). CDR1 is SGHNT and CDR2 is YENEEA in the germline V gene. The CDR3 consists of 14 residues. Trimming stripped 3 bases from V and 2 bases from J, with 8 bases between. This chain's CDR3 is CASSFRQGNQPQHF. The CDR3 nucleotides are TGTGCCAGCAGCTTCCGACAGGGCAATCAGCCCCAGCATTTT.

The chain joins TRBV6-1 to TRBJ2-7; 10 bases map to TRBD2. This CDR3 has 17 amino acids. CDR1 MNHNS and CDR2 SASEGT come from the germline V gene. The V and J ends lost 2 bases and 2 bases, in that order; junction bases with no gene match: 9. The CDR3 nucleotides read TGTGCCAGCAGTGAAAGGGGACTAGCGACCGCTGCCTACGAGCAGTACTTC. Protein: CASSERGLATAAYEQYF.

The rearrangement links TRBV10-2 to TRBJ2-1; maybe TRBD1 (5 bases). This CDR3 is built from 13 residues. V dropped 5 bases and J dropped 4 bases, with 9 bases sitting between them. Germline V gene lookup returns CDR1 WSHSY and CDR2 SAAADI. The CDR3 DNA reads TGCGCCAGCAGTATGGACACATACAATGAGCAGTTCTTC. Its protein is CASSMDTYNEQFF.

The gene calls are TRBV29-1 and TRBJ2-3; tentatively, D is TRBD2 (6 bases). The V gene lost 0 bases and the J gene lost 6 bases, with 16 bases spanning the gap. Per the germline V gene, CDR1 is SQVTM and CDR2 is ANQGSEA. The CDR3 extends over 15 amino acids. DNA for the CDR3: TGCAGCGTTGAAGATCCGCCGGGAGTATCGGATACGCAGTATTTT. It codes for CSVEDPPGVSDTQYF.

This clone ranks as large. The same CDR3 can be traced to other DNA sequences in this sample. The chain carries TRBV11-3 and TRBJ2-7; no reliable D call. The CDR3 length is 14 residues. The germline V gene encodes CDR1 SGHNT and CDR2 YENEEA. Trimming shortened V by 5 bases and J by 0 bases, and 11 bases separated the two germline ends. DNA for the CDR3: TGTGCCAGCAGCCCTCCGTCCGGCTCCTACGAGCAGTACTTC. Its translation is CASSPPSGSYEQYF.

Turning to this clone: One end of the junction fails to match germline, which may point to a read error. The CDR3 loop is CASSIDPNAGELFF. The CDR3 bases are TGTGCCAGTAGTATAGATCCGAACGCCGGGGAGCTGTTTTTT. The V and J genes are TRBV19 and TRBJ2-2, with D uncertain. This CDR3 region has 14 residues. Germline V gene sequence: CDR1 LNHDA, CDR2 SQIVND (reference sequence). Looking up the rest from reference TRBV19 and TRBJ2-2 gives the full variable domain: DGGITQSPKYLFRKEGQNVTLSCEQNLNHDAMYWYRQDPGQGLRLIYYSQIVNDFQKGDIAEGYSVSREKKESFPLTVTSAQKNPTAFYLCASSIDPNAGELFFGEGSRLTVL.

The sample holds a few counts of this clone. The V gene is TRBV9, the J gene TRBJ1-1; D not resolved. V lost 9 bases to trimming and J lost 5 bases, with 14 bases between them. The germline V gene encodes CDR1 SGDLS and CDR2 YYNGEE. This CDR3 is 12 amino acids long. The CDR3: CATRGEGTEAFF. DNA of the CDR3: TGTGCCACCCGCGGGGAGGGAACTGAAGCTTTCTTT.

CDR3 DNA: TGCGCCAGCAGACCAACAGGGGGCTTGGAGACCCAGTACTTC. It translates to CASRPTGGLETQYF. The chain couples TRBV5-1 to TRBJ2-5; 9 nucleotides agree with TRBD1. The CDR3 has 14 amino acids. The germline CDR1 and CDR2 sequences are SGHRS and YFSETQ. The junction had 7 bases not matched to a gene; V was cut back by 5 bases and J by 5 bases. The variable domain in full, with the rest retrieved from reference TRBV5-1 and TRBJ2-5, is KAGVTQTPRYLIKTRGQQVTLSCSPISGHRSVSWYQQTPGQGLQFLFEYFSETQRNKGNFPGRFSGRQFSNSRSEMNVSTLELGDSALYLCASRPTGGLETQYFGPGTRLLVL.